The rows below give T cell receptor beta chains drawn from one sample of a study of shared clonotypes between healthy human individuals. Generated by immunoSEQ multiplex PCR, the TCRdb table keeps only in-frame clones and is missing some. This sample has around 450,000 clones, with roughly 80% found just once. The sequencing sample was made of PBMCs. The receptors come from a woman aged 40 to 49 in good health. Some clones in this sample may be carry-over from other donors' samples. Both conserved end residues are part of each CDR3. D genes are given only for firm matches. Clone size is shown for a subset of rows, as once, few, many or a class of expanded clone.

v_gene	j_gene	abundance	d_gene	CDR3nt	CDR3aa
TRBV11-2	TRBJ1-1	-	TRBD1	TGTGCCAGCAGCTTAGATACGGGACAGGGGTGGTGGGGTTTGAACACTGAAGCTTTCTTT	CASSLDTGQGWWGLNTEAFF
TRBV5-6	TRBJ2-7	-	TRBD1	TGTGCCAGCAGCTACGATACCGGGACAGGGGGCGACGAGCAGTACTTC	CASSYDTGTGGDEQYF
TRBV7-9	TRBJ2-5	-	TRBD2	TGTGCCAGCAGCGAGACTAGCGGGAAAGAGACCCAGTACTTC	CASSETSGKETQYF
TRBV2	TRBJ1-1	-	-	TGTGCCAGCACAACGGGCCTAGATGAAGCTTTCTTT	CASTTGLDEAFF
TRBV6-4	TRBJ1-2	few	-	TGTGCCAGCTCCCGGGAGGCAGACAAACTGAGCTATGGCTACACCTTC	CASSREADKLSYGYTF
TRBV10-3	TRBJ2-3	-	TRBD2	TGTGCCATCAGGGTTGTAGCGGGAATGGGAACAGATACGCAGTATTTT	CAIRVVAGMGTDTQYF
TRBV18	TRBJ2-5	-	-	TGTGCCAGCTCACCAGGGTCGGAGGGGGAGACCCAGTACTTC	CASSPGSEGETQYF
TRBV5-4	TRBJ1-2	once	-	TGTGCCAGCAGCTTGAGCAGCTATGGCTACACCTTC	CASSLSSYGYTF
TRBV7-2	TRBJ2-1	many	TRBD2	TGTGCCAGCAGCTCGTTAGCGGGAGTGGCCTACAATGAGCAGTTCTTC	CASSSLAGVAYNEQFF
TRBV7-9	TRBJ2-7	-	TRBD1	TGTGCCAGCAGCTTAGCAACAGGGGGCTCCTACGAGCAGTACTTC	CASSLATGGSYEQYF
TRBV5-6	TRBJ2-5	-	-	TGTGCCAGCAGCTTTGGGCAGGGGGGAGAGACCCAGTACTTC	CASSFGQGGETQYF
TRBV5-4	TRBJ2-3	-	-	TGTGCCAGCAGCTTTCGGCAGGCCCTCCCGGATTTT	CASSFRQALPDF
TRBV18	TRBJ2-5	few	TRBD2	TGTGCCAGCTCACGGTCTCGGGGGGGAGAGACCCAGTACTTC	CASSRSRGGETQYF
TRBV5-4	TRBJ2-1	-	TRBD2	TGTGCCAGCAGCTTGACTAGCGGGAGTTACAATGAGCAGTTCTTC	CASSLTSGSYNEQFF
TRBV15	TRBJ1-1	-	-	TGTGCCACCAGCCTTCGAGGGGGGCCCGAGGGAGCTTTCTTT	CATSLRGGPEGAFF
TRBV5-4	TRBJ2-1	-	-	TGTGCCAGCAGCACACAGGGAAACAATGAGCAGTTCTTC	CASSTQGNNEQFF
TRBV7-9	TRBJ2-6	-	TRBD2	TGTGCCAGCAGCTTAGCGAGGGTAGCGGGAGCTTCTGGGGCCAACGTCCTGACTTTC	CASSLARVAGASGANVLTF
TRBV28	TRBJ1-2	-	-	TGTGCCAGCACCGGCTTCAGGGGAATGAACTATGGCTACACCTTC	CASTGFRGMNYGYTF
TRBV7-2	TRBJ2-3	-	TRBD2	TGTGCCAGCAGCACCTCTAGCGGGAGGGCCCCCGGTGATACGCAGTATTTT	CASSTSSGRAPGDTQYF
TRBV2	TRBJ1-5	-	-	TGTGCCAGCAGTAATAGCAATCAGCCCCAGCATTTT	CASSNSNQPQHF
TRBV7-9	TRBJ2-7	-	-	TGTGCCAGCAGCTTAGTGGGGGACGAGCAGTACTTC	CASSLVGDEQYF
TRBV5-1	TRBJ2-7	-	-	TGCGCCAGCAGCTTGAATTCTGGCGAGCAGTACTTC	CASSLNSGEQYF
TRBV11-3	TRBJ1-5	-	TRBD1	TGTGCCAGCAGCTTAGTAGCAGGGGGCAGTAGCAATCAGCCCCAGCATTTT	CASSLVAGGSSNQPQHF
TRBV11-2	TRBJ1-1	-	TRBD1	TGTGCCAGCAGCCCACCAGTAGTCGGACAGGTGATGAACACTGAAGCTTTCTTT	CASSPPVVGQVMNTEAFF
TRBV7-3	TRBJ2-1	-	TRBD2	TGTGCCAGCAGCTTACAACTAGCGGACAATGAGCAGTTCTTC	CASSLQLADNEQFF
TRBV18	TRBJ1-1	-	TRBD1	TGTGCCAGCTCACCTCGGGGACAGGGGTCTGAAGCTTTCTTT	CASSPRGQGSEAFF
TRBV28	TRBJ2-7	-	-	TGTGCCACCCTGACCGGGGCCTCCTACGAGCAGTACTTC	CATLTGASYEQYF